This is a list of T cell receptor beta chains from one sample in a study of beta chain features in type 1 diabetes. Sequencing was performed with immunoSEQ multiplex PCR; in TCRdb, only in-frame clones are kept and a portion is missing. The sample holds 400,000 to 450,000 clones; about 15% are singletons and the top ten take roughly 0.04%. Sequencing used naive CD4+ T cells from blood. These receptors originate from a man between 25 and 39 years old in good health. Each CDR3 is given with its conserved first and last residue. The D gene is left open where the match is weak. Rows give clone size only sometimes, using once, few, many, or a class for an expanded clone.

TRBV5-1	few	-	TRBJ2-1	TGCGCCAGCAGCTCGGGACACGCGCTTCGCAATGAGCAGTTCTTC	CASSSGHALRNEQFF
TRBV23-1	many	-	TRBJ2-1	TGCGCCAGCAGTCCCTCGGTTCGTGAGCAGTTCTTC	CASSPSVREQFF
TRBV7-9	-	-	TRBJ2-5	TGTGCCAGCACCCCTCGAGGAGTGGTTATTGAGACCCAGTACTTC	CASTPRGVVIETQYF
TRBV27	few	-	TRBJ2-1	TGTGCCAGCAGAAGAAACAGGCTTTCCTACAATGAGCAGTTCTTC	CASRRNRLSYNEQFF
TRBV7-9	few	-	TRBJ2-1	TGTGCCAGTCAAGACAGTTCCTACAATGAGCAGTTCTTC	CASQDSSYNEQFF
TRBV18	few	TRBD2	TRBJ2-5	TGTGCCAGCTCACCCGTTACCGGGACTATTCAAGAGACCCAGTACTTC	CASSPVTGTIQETQYF
TRBV6-5	few	-	TRBJ1-6	TGTGCCAGCAGTTACTCGCGGGGTACTGGATCACCCCTCCACTTT	CASSYSRGTGSPLHF
TRBV30	-	-	TRBJ1-1	TGTGCCTGGAGCGTCAGACAGCCTTTCGAAGTTTTCTTT	CAWSVRQPFEVFF
TRBV9	-	TRBD2	TRBJ2-7	TGTGCCAGCAGCCCTGCTAGCGGGGGTTACGAGCAGTACTTC	CASSPASGGYEQYF
TRBV20-1	-	-	TRBJ2-7	TGCAGTGCGCGACGTGGGTACGAGCAGTACTTC	CSARRGYEQYF
TRBV29-1	-	TRBD2	TRBJ2-3	TGCAGCGAACACCTAGCGGGAGAGGGCACAGATACGCAGTATTTT	CSEHLAGEGTDTQYF
TRBV29-1	many	-	TRBJ1-1	TGCAGCGTTGAACGGTCGAACACTGAAGCTTTCTTT	CSVERSNTEAFF
TRBV9	-	TRBD1	TRBJ1-2	TGTGCCAGCAGCGTAGGGACGACAGGGAACTATGGCTACACCTTC	CASSVGTTGNYGYTF
TRBV19	-	-	TRBJ2-7	TGTGCCAGTAGTACGTTTAGCGGATCTTTCGGGGAGCAGTACTTC	CASSTFSGSFGEQYF
TRBV2	few	-	TRBJ2-3	TGTGCCAGCAGTGAGGAACATATGGGGGTGGCCACAGATACGCAGTATTTT	CASSEEHMGVATDTQYF
TRBV7-8	-	TRBD2	TRBJ2-5	TGTGCCAGCAGCTTGGGACTAGCAGTCCCAGAGACCCAGTACTTC	CASSLGLAVPETQYF
TRBV15	few	-	TRBJ2-7	TGTGCCACCAGCAGAGGAGGAGACTCCTACGAGCAGTACTTC	CATSRGGDSYEQYF
TRBV14	few	-	TRBJ1-2	TGTGCCAGCAGCCTACCGCTGGCGGGGGGCTACACCTTC	CASSLPLAGGYTF
TRBV4-1	-	TRBD1	TRBJ2-3	TGCGCCAGCAGCCAAGGCCGGGACAGGGGGATCACAGATACGCAGTATTTT	CASSQGRDRGITDTQYF
TRBV7-2	-	-	TRBJ2-5	TGTGCCAGCAGCTTAGGTCCCCCACCCGAGACCCAGTACTTC	CASSLGPPPETQYF
TRBV7-2	once	-	TRBJ2-5	TGTGCCAGCAGCGCCCTTGGTCGAAAAGAGACCCAGTACTTC	CASSALGRKETQYF
TRBV25-1	-	-	TRBJ2-3	TGTGCCAGCAGTGAATGGGTAGCGCAAGATACGCAGTATTTT	CASSEWVAQDTQYF
TRBV9	few	TRBD2	TRBJ2-5	TGTGCCAGCAGCGTAGCTGCACTAGCGGGGGCCGGAGGAGAGACCCAGTACTTC	CASSVAALAGAGGETQYF
TRBV29-1	few	-	TRBJ2-2	TGCAGCGTCCGAGGGGGAGTGAACACCGGGGAGCTGTTTTTT	CSVRGGVNTGELFF
TRBV7-9	many	-	TRBJ2-1	TGTGCCAGCAGCGGGGACAAAAGTGAGCAGTTCTTC	CASSGDKSEQFF
TRBV12-5	-	-	TRBJ2-4	TGTGCTAGTGGTAAACCCCACGCTCACGGGATTCAGTACTTC	CASGKPHAHGIQYF
TRBV19	few	-	TRBJ2-6	TGTGCCAGTAGTATAAAGGCCAACGTCCTGACTTTC	CASSIKANVLTF
TRBV20-1	few	-	TRBJ2-3	TGCAGTGCTAGTTTGCCAGATACGCAGTATTTT	CSASLPDTQYF
TRBV15	-	-	TRBJ1-5	TGTGCCACCAGTCCGGGGCGGCTTAGCAATCAGCCCCAGCATTTT	CATSPGRLSNQPQHF
TRBV7-3	-	-	TRBJ2-5	TGTGCCAGCAGCCCCGGGAGCACGTTACAAGAGACCCAGTACTTC	CASSPGSTLQETQYF
TRBV2	few	TRBD1	TRBJ1-4	TGTGCCAGCAGCATACAGGGGGTATCTGAAAAACTGTTTTTT	CASSIQGVSEKLFF
TRBV18	few	-	TRBJ1-3	TGTGCCAGCTCACCACTTATGGCCACCTCTGGAAACACCATATATTTT	CASSPLMATSGNTIYF
TRBV18	-	-	TRBJ2-1	TGTGCCAGCTCACCACACTTAGAGGGTTTTGAGCAGTTCTTC	CASSPHLEGFEQFF
TRBV29-1	-	-	TRBJ2-7	TGCAGCGTTGTAGGCAGGGCTGATGGGCAGTACTTC	CSVVGRADGQYF
TRBV7-2	-	-	TRBJ2-5	TGTGCCAGCAGCCCTCAGACGAGACTAGGGGAGACCCAGTACTTC	CASSPQTRLGETQYF
TRBV4-2	few	TRBD2	TRBJ2-3	TGTGCCAGCAGCCAAGAGGCCGGTTGGGCACGGAGCGGGAGATCTGCAAAGTCTTATACGCAGTATTTT	CASSQEAGWARSGRSAKSYTQYF
TRBV7-2	few	-	TRBJ1-4	TGTGCCAGCAGCTTAGTAGGGACTAATGAAAAACTGTTTTTT	CASSLVGTNEKLFF
TRBV19	-	TRBD1	TRBJ1-1	TGTGCCAGTAGTTTGACAGGGTGGGACACTGAAGCTTTCTTT	CASSLTGWDTEAFF
TRBV23-1	-	-	TRBJ2-3	TGCGCCAGCAGTCAGGGTGCGTTGATTCCTCACACAGATACGCAGTATTTT	CASSQGALIPHTDTQYF
TRBV5-6	few	TRBD2	TRBJ2-1	TGTGCCAGCAGCTTGGCCGGGCTAGCGGACTACAATGAGCAGTTCTTC	CASSLAGLADYNEQFF
TRBV29-1	-	TRBD2	TRBJ2-1	TGCAGCGTGGGACCCAGCGGGGAGAACAATGAGCAGTTCTTC	CSVGPSGENNEQFF
TRBV30	few	-	TRBJ2-1	TGTGCCTGGAACCTGGAGACTGGCACCTACAATGAGCAGTTCTTC	CAWNLETGTYNEQFF
TRBV5-4	-	-	TRBJ2-5	TGTGCCAGCAGCCCTGGGCGCCGACAAGAGACCCAGTACTTC	CASSPGRRQETQYF
TRBV18	few	-	TRBJ1-2	TGTGCCAGCTCATCACCCGGGGATGGCTACACCTTC	CASSSPGDGYTF
TRBV15	-	-	TRBJ2-7	TGTGCCACCAGCAGAGATTTGGGGGGCTCCTACGAGCAGTACTTC	CATSRDLGGSYEQYF
TRBV29-1	-	-	TRBJ2-1	TGCAGCGTTGGTCATTCCCGGGGGAATGAGCAGTTCTTC	CSVGHSRGNEQFF
TRBV7-8	few	TRBD2	TRBJ2-5	TGTGCCAGCAGCTTACCTGGGAGGGAGGAGACCCAGTACTTC	CASSLPGREETQYF
TRBV19	-	-	TRBJ1-3	TGTGCCAGTAGTCTCGAATCGGGGAACACCATATATTTT	CASSLESGNTIYF
TRBV14	many	-	TRBJ2-1	TGTGCCAGCAGCCAGAGGGGCGTCTGGAATGAGCAGTTCTTC	CASSQRGVWNEQFF
TRBV20-1	few	-	TRBJ2-7	TGCAGTGCTGGCAGGGGTCTCGAGCAGTACTTC	CSAGRGLEQYF
TRBV25-1	-	-	TRBJ2-7	TGTGCCAGCAAGGGCGAAGGAACTTACGAGCAGTACTTC	CASKGEGTYEQYF
TRBV11-2	few	-	TRBJ2-6	TGTGCCAGCAGCTTTGGCACTGGGGCCAACGTCCTGACTTTC	CASSFGTGANVLTF
TRBV10-3	few	-	TRBJ1-1	TGTGCCATCAGCCGTATAGCCACTGAAGCTTTCTTT	CAISRIATEAFF
TRBV30	few	-	TRBJ2-1	TGTGCCTGGAGTAAACGTGAGTCTGGGAATGAGCAGTTCTTC	CAWSKRESGNEQFF